This is a list of T cell receptor beta chains from one sample in a study of blood T cell repertoires in COVID-19. The protocol was immunoSEQ multiplex PCR, while the TCRdb copy is restricted to in-frame clones and leaves out a portion. The data contain around 360,000 clones, 87% of them seen just once; the ten biggest clones take up 10%. The source material was peripheral blood. The receptors derive from a woman aged 25 to 39 with COVID-19, enrolled during active disease. The CDR3 runs from the conserved cysteine through the conserved F or W. The order of the fields is V gene, J gene, D gene, clone size, CDR3 DNA, CDR3 protein. A D gene is named only where the DNA matches it firmly. Rows give clone size only sometimes, using once, few, many, or a class for an expanded clone.

v_gene: TRBV23-1; j_gene: TRBJ2-7; d_gene: TRBD1; abundance: NA; CDR3nt: TGCGCCAGCAGCCAGACAGGGTCCTACGAGCAGTACTTC; CDR3aa: CASSQTGSYEQYF
v_gene: TRBV29-1; j_gene: TRBJ1-1; d_gene: TRBD1; abundance: few; CDR3nt: TGCAGCGGCCTGACAGGGGTCATGAACACTGAAGCTTTCTTT; CDR3aa: CSGLTGVMNTEAFF
v_gene: TRBV28; j_gene: TRBJ2-7; d_gene: TRBD1; abundance: NA; CDR3nt: TGTGCCAGCAGTTTGAACAGGGGGCTAAGCTCCTACGAGCAGTACTTC; CDR3aa: CASSLNRGLSSYEQYF
v_gene: TRBV19; j_gene: TRBJ2-2; d_gene: TRBD1; abundance: NA; CDR3nt: TGTGCCAGTAGTAATGGACAGGGGACGAACACCGGGGAGCTGTTTTTT; CDR3aa: CASSNGQGTNTGELFF
v_gene: TRBV5-5; j_gene: TRBJ1-5; d_gene: TRBD1; abundance: NA; CDR3nt: TGTGCCAGCAGCTTGGATGGGGCAGGGGGAGAGCGCCAGCATTTT; CDR3aa: CASSLDGAGGERQHF
v_gene: TRBV7-8; j_gene: TRBJ2-5; d_gene: NA; abundance: NA; CDR3nt: TGTGCCAGCACCCTACGAGAGACCCAGTACTTC; CDR3aa: CASTLRETQYF
v_gene: TRBV29-1; j_gene: TRBJ1-2; d_gene: NA; abundance: NA; CDR3nt: TGCAGCGACGGTCAGGGCTATGGCTACACCTTC; CDR3aa: CSDGQGYGYTF
v_gene: TRBV7-8; j_gene: TRBJ2-1; d_gene: TRBD2; abundance: NA; CDR3nt: TGTGCCAGCAGCTTTAGCGGGGGGGCAGGGAGACACAATGAGCAGTTCTTC; CDR3aa: CASSFSGGAGRHNEQFF
v_gene: TRBV10-3; j_gene: TRBJ1-6; d_gene: TRBD1; abundance: few; CDR3nt: TGTGCCATCACCGGGACAGGGGTTCCCCCCCTCCACTTT; CDR3aa: CAITGTGVPPLHF
v_gene: TRBV6-4; j_gene: TRBJ1-2; d_gene: NA; abundance: once; CDR3nt: TGTGCCAGTAGAGGACAGCGCTCTCTCGGCTACACCTTC; CDR3aa: CASRGQRSLGYTF
v_gene: TRBV28; j_gene: TRBJ1-6; d_gene: TRBD1; abundance: few; CDR3nt: TGTGCCAGCAGTTTACGTCTCTACAGGGGGGCTAATTCACCCCTCCACTTT; CDR3aa: CASSLRLYRGANSPLHF
v_gene: TRBV11-1; j_gene: TRBJ1-1; d_gene: NA; abundance: NA; CDR3nt: TGTGCCACAGGGAGGGGCATCGGCACTGAAGCTTTCTTT; CDR3aa: CATGRGIGTEAFF
v_gene: TRBV28; j_gene: TRBJ1-5; d_gene: NA; abundance: NA; CDR3nt: TGTGCCAGCAGTACACCCGGGAGCAATCAGCCCCAGCATTTT; CDR3aa: CASSTPGSNQPQHF